A single sample gave rise to the 17 T cell receptor beta chains below, sequenced in a study of blood T cell repertoires in COVID-19. Sequencing used immunoSEQ multiplex PCR; TCRdb keeps in-frame clones, though not all of them. The sample carries 30,000 to 40,000 clones, approximately 92% recorded once. Material for sequencing was peripheral blood. Every receptor here comes from a woman of 80 years or more with acute or convalescent COVID-19.

This clone was detected only once. V usage is TRBV7-9 and J usage is TRBJ1-3; perhaps TRBD1 as D (6 bases). The CDR3 contains 13 residues. CDR1 and CDR2 (germline): SEHNR, FQNEAQ (reference sequence). V lost 11 bases to trimming and J lost 0 bases, with 11 bases between them. The DNA for the CDR3 is TGTGCCTGGGGGCCCTACTCTGGAAACACCATATATTTT. Translation gives CAWGPYSGNTIYF.

The table lists this clone with a few counts. CDR3 coding DNA: TGTGCCAGCAGTTCCAACAGGGTTGGCTACACCTTC. It encodes CASSSNRVGYTF. The V and J genes are TRBV6-2 or TRBV6-3 and TRBJ1-2, with D possibly being TRBD1 (6 bases). Germline V CDR1 and CDR2: MNHEY, SVGEGT. The CDR3 is 12 amino acids. V was pared by 4 bases and J by 7 bases, with 10 bases between.

This clone has only one observation. The rearrangement joins TRBV11-1 to TRBJ2-7, with D possibly being TRBD1 (5 bases). The germline V gene encodes CDR1 SGHAT and CDR2 FQDESV (reference sequence). V was trimmed by 3 bases and J by 2 bases, leaving 17 bases between them. The CDR3 extends over 16 amino acids. CDR3 loop: CASSLQGEWGTYEQYF. CDR3 in DNA: TGTGCCAGCAGCTTGCAGGGTGAATGGGGAACCTACGAGCAGTACTTC.

This chain joins TRBV30 and TRBJ1-2; D perhaps matches TRBD1 (5 bases). The CDR3 spans 13 residues. Germline-derived CDR1 and CDR2 are GTSNPN and SVGIG (reference sequence). Deletions cut 8 bases from V and 2 bases from J, with 15 bases between. Written as DNA, the CDR3 is TGTGCCGTGGGGCGGCCGGTAAACTATGGCTACACCTTC. Translating it yields CAVGRPVNYGYTF.

J is TRBJ2-5 and V is TRBV12-3 or TRBV12-4; the match to TRBD1 covers 9 bases. V lost 8 bases, J lost 11 bases, and 6 bases stayed unmatched. The CDR3 contains 11 residues. The CDR3 loop reads CASGDRVWQYF. In nucleotides, the CDR3 is TGTGCCAGCGGGGACAGGGTTTGGCAGTACTTC.

V and J are TRBV19 and TRBJ2-3; 12 bases agree with TRBD1. The CDR3 is made up of 16 amino acids. From germline, CDR1 is LNHDA and CDR2 SQIVND (reference sequence). V shed 4 bases, J shed 11 bases, and the junction held 13 bases outside the gene matches. The CDR3 sequence is CASSTMGGQGAYRQYF. CDR3 in DNA: TGTGCCAGTAGTACCATGGGGGGACAGGGGGCCTATAGGCAGTATTTT.

V usage is TRBV7-3 and J usage is TRBJ2-1; 10 nucleotides align to TRBD1. V was clipped by 4 bases and J by 8 bases; unmatched bases: 11. Germline V CDR1 and CDR2: SGHTA, FQGTGA. The CDR3 consists of 16 residues. CDR3 nucleotide sequence: TGTGCCAGCAGCTCGAGGCTCCGGGACAGGGGCGATGAGCAGTTCTTC. Its translation: CASSSRLRDRGDEQFF. Filled out from reference TRBV7-3 and TRBJ2-1, the complete variable domain reads GAGVSQTPSNKVTEKGKYVELRCDPISGHTALYWYRQSLGQGPEFLIYFQGTGAADDSGLPNDRFFAVRPEGSVSTLKIQRTERGDSAVYLCASSSRLRDRGDEQFFGPGTRLTVL.

The DNA for the CDR3 is TGTGCCAGCAGCCTACAGTTAACTTGGCTAACGAACACTGAAGCTTTCTTT. Protein sequence: CASSLQLTWLTNTEAFF. The chain recombines TRBV5-6 with TRBJ1-1; D unresolved. The V end was cut by 4 bases, the J end by 1 base, with 20 bases between. CDR3 length equals 17 residues. Germline CDR1 and CDR2: SGHDT and YYEEEE.

This chain uses TRBV7-2 with TRBJ1-2; TRBD1 agrees at 11 bases. CDR1 is SGHTA and CDR2 is FQGNSA in the germline V gene. V was pared by 5 bases and J by 4 bases, with 6 bases of the junction left unmatched. The CDR3 has 15 residues. This CDR3 reads CASSIRTGGSYGYTF. The CDR3 coding sequence is TGTGCCAGCAGCATCCGGACAGGGGGCAGCTATGGCTACACCTTC.

The rearrangement uses TRBV5-1 and TRBJ2-1, with TRBD2 identical over 9 bases. This CDR3 contains 15 residues. Germline V gene lookup returns CDR1 SGHRS and CDR2 YFSETQ. Trimming took 0 bases from V and 7 from J; bases not matched to a gene: 5. This chain's CDR3 is CASSLASGAGNEQFF. For the CDR3, the DNA is TGCGCCAGCAGCTTGGCTAGCGGGGCGGGGAATGAGCAGTTCTTC.

The count of this clone is one. The rearrangement uses TRBV6-2 or TRBV6-3 and TRBJ2-7, with TRBD1 as a possible D gene (5 bases). The CDR3 runs to 16 residues. The V gene's germline CDR1 is MNHEY and CDR2 SVGEGT. V was clipped by 5 bases and J by 3 bases, with 20 bases between them. CDR3 loop: CASSPFGSGSIYEQYF. The CDR3 bases are TGTGCCAGCAGTCCCTTTGGGTCAGGGTCGATCTACGAGCAGTACTTC.

This clone was counted only a few times. V usage is TRBV29-1 and J usage is TRBJ1-1; 7 positions agree with TRBD1. The CDR3 has 13 amino acids. J gave up 1 base and V 7 bases, and 6 bases lay outside the gene matches. Germline-derived CDR1 and CDR2 are SQVTM and ANQGSEA. CDR3 sequence (DNA): TGCAGCGCTGAGGGACAGACGAACACTGAAGCTTTCTTT. Encoded protein: CSAEGQTNTEAFF.

V is TRBV19 and J is TRBJ1-1, with D perhaps matching TRBD1 (6 bases). This CDR3 spans 12 amino acids. From germline, CDR1 is LNHDA and CDR2 SQIVND (reference sequence). Between the trimmed V and J ends, which lost 5 bases and 10 bases, there was a span of 14 bases. CDR3 sequence reads: CASSPRGGLAFF. The CDR3 DNA is TGTGCCAGTAGTCCCCGCGGGGGGCTAGCTTTCTTT. Full variable domain (rest looked up from reference TRBV19 and TRBJ1-1): DGGITQSPKYLFRKEGQNVTLSCEQNLNHDAMYWYRQDPGQGLRLIYYSQIVNDFQKGDIAEGYSVSREKKESFPLTVTSAQKNPTAFYLCASSPRGGLAFFGQGTRLTVV.

V and J are TRBV11-2 and TRBJ1-3; TRBD1 matches 7 bases. The CDR3 is 16 residues long. Unmatched junction bases numbered 7, after V lost 5 bases and J lost 0 bases. Germline values: CDR1 SGHAT, CDR2 FQNNGV. The CDR3 region has the DNA TGTGCCAGCAGCCCCCCTGGGACAGCCTCTGGAAACACCATATATTTT. The encoded protein is CASSPPGTASGNTIYF. Full variable domain (outside the CDR3, taken from reference TRBV11-2 and TRBJ1-3): EAGVAQSPRYKIIEKRQSVAFWCNPISGHATLYWYQQILGQGPKLLIQFQNNGVVDDSQLPKDRFSAERLKGVDSTLKIQPAKLEDSAVYLCASSPPGTASGNTIYFGEGSWLTVV.

This chain links TRBV6-5 with TRBJ1-5, with a possible D match to TRBD1 (6 bases). V was trimmed by 2 bases and J by 4 bases, leaving 12 bases between them. From germline, CDR1 is MNHEY and CDR2 SVGAGI. The CDR3 is 15 amino acids. This chain's CDR3 is CASSYTRGSNQPQHF. As DNA, the CDR3 is TGTGCCAGCAGTTACACCAGGGGATCAAATCAGCCCCAGCATTTT.

The gene calls are TRBV2 and TRBJ1-4; 12 nucleotides match TRBD1. CDR1 and CDR2 (germline): SNHLY, FYNNEI. This CDR3 comprises 15 residues. V shed 1 base and J 8 bases; nucleotides not matched to a gene: 2. CDR3 region: CASSEGDRGREKLFF. CDR3 nucleotides: TGTGCCAGCAGTGAAGGGGACAGGGGGCGGGAAAAACTGTTTTTT.

The chain combines TRBV5-1 with TRBJ2-3; 8 bases are shared with TRBD2. There are 15 residues in the CDR3. V lost 2 bases, J lost 1 base, and 3 bases stayed unmatched. The germline gives CDR1 SGHRS, CDR2 YFSETQ. CDR3 DNA sequence: TGCGCCAGCAGCTTAGGCGGGGGGCGCACAGATACGCAGTATTTT. Translated, it gives CASSLGGGRTDTQYF.